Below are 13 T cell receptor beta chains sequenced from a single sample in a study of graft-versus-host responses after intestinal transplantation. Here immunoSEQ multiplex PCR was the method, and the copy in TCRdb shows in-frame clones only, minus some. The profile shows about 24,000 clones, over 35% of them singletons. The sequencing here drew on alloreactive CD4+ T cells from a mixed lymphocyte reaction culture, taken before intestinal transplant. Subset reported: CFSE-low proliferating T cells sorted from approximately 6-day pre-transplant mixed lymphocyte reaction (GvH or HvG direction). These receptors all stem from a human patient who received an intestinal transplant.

CDR3 loop: CAWGTGNYEQYF. The CDR3 DNA follows: TGTGCCTGGGGGACAGGGAACTACGAGCAGTACTTC. This chain joins TRBV30 and TRBJ2-7, with 9 bases that match TRBD1. Germline V lookup: CDR1 GTSNPN, CDR2 SVGIG (reference sequence). The CDR3 loop spans 12 amino acids. V trimming: 5 bases; J trimming: 3 bases; junction bases outside the gene matches: 2.

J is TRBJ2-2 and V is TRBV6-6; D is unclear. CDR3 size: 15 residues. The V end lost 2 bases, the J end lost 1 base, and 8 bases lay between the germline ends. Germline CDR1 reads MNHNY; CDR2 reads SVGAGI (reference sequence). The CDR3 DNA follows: TGTGCCAGCAGTTACGTCTCTGTGAACACCGGGGAGCTGTTTTTT. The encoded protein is CASSYVSVNTGELFF.

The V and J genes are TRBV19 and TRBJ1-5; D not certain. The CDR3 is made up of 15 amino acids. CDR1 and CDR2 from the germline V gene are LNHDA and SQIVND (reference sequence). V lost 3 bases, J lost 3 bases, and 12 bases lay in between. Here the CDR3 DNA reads TGTGCCAGTAGTATCTGGTACGGGGTCAATCAGCCCCAGCATTTT. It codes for CASSIWYGVNQPQHF.

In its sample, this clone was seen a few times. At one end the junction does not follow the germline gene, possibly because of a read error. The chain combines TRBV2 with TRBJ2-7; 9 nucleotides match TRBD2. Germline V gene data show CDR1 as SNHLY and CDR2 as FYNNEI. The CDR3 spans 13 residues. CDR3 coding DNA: TGTGCCAGCAGTGTCACAGAGCGGGGGGCTATGATCTTC. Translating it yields CASSVTERGAMIF.

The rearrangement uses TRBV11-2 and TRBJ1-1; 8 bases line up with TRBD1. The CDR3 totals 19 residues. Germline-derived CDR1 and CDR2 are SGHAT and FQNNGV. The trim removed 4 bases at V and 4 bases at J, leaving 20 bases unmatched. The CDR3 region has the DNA TGTGCCAGCAGCTCCCTTACTTGGCCCCGACAGGGGAGGTCCACTGAAGCTTTCTTT. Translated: CASSSLTWPRQGRSTEAFF.

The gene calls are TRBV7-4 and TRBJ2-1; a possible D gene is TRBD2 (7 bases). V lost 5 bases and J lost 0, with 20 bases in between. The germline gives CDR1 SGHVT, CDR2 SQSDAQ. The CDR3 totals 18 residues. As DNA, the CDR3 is TGTGCCAGCAGCCTACAAAGGGGGGGGGTTAGCTCCTACAATGAGCAGTTCTTC. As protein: CASSLQRGGVSSYNEQFF.

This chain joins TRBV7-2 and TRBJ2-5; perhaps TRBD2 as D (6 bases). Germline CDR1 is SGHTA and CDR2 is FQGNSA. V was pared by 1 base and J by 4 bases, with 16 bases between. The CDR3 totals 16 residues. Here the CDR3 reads CASSLGLVQRAETQYF. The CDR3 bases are TGTGCCAGCAGCTTAGGTCTGGTTCAGCGGGCAGAGACCCAGTACTTC.

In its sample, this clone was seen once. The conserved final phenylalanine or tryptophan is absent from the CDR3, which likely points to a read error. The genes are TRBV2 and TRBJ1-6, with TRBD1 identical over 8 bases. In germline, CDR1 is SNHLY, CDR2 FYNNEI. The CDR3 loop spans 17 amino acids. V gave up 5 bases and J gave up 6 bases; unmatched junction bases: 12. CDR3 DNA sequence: TGTGCCAGCAGTCTATCCGGGACAGGCCTGCCTAATTCACCCCTCCACCTT. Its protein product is CASSLSGTGLPNSPLHL.

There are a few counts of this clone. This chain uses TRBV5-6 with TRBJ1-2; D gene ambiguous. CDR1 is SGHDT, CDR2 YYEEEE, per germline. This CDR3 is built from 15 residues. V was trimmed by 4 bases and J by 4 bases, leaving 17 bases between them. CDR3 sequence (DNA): TGTGCCAGCAGCCCCCTGGTGGGGAGTGTCTATGGCTACACCTTC. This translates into CASSPLVGSVYGYTF.

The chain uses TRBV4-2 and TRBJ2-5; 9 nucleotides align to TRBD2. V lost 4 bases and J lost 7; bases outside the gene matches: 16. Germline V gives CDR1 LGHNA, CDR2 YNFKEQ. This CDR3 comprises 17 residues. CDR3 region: CASSPQVGAGGIGTQYF. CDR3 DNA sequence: TGTGCCAGCAGCCCCCAGGTCGGAGCGGGAGGAATAGGGACCCAGTACTTC.

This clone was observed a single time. The DNA of the CDR3 is TGTGCTAGTGGGGGTTCCTCTAGAGCGGAGTTCTTC. Its translation is CASGGSSRAEFF. The chain couples TRBV12-5 to TRBJ2-1; possibly TRBD2 for D (5 bases). V dropped 6 bases and J dropped 14 bases, with 17 bases sitting between them. Germline-derived CDR1 and CDR2 are LGHNT and FRNRAP. The CDR3 is made up of 12 amino acids.

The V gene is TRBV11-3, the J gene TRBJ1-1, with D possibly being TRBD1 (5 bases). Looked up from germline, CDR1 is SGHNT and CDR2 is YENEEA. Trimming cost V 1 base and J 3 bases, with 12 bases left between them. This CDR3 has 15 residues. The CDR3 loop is CASSLVGGSDTEAFF. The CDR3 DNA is TGTGCCAGCAGCTTAGTGGGGGGATCGGACACTGAAGCTTTCTTT.

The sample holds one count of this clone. The CDR3 protein is CASSLGTGHRYNEQFF. CDR3 bases: TGTGCCAGCAGCTTAGGTACCGGACACCGATACAATGAGCAGTTCTTC. The chain couples TRBV7-9 to TRBJ2-1, with a weak D call TRBD1 (5 bases). Trimming removed 1 base at V and 4 bases at J, with 14 bases between. The CDR3 spans 16 residues. Germline loops: CDR1 SEHNR, CDR2 FQNEAQ (reference sequence).